What follows are 29 T cell receptor beta chains derived from one specimen sequenced in a study of T cell repertoires in cytomegalovirus infection (dated by TCRdb to the late 2010s). The sequencing machine was an Illumina HiSeq 1500. Through fastp at Q25 and MiXCR, TCRdb rebuilt clones from the public reads, retaining in-frame beta chains. For every CDR3 protein sequence, its rows merge into one entry that carries the most common genes and DNA. The sample table contains more than 95,000 distinct CDR3 sequences; only one count was recorded for 32% of them. Of the sample, 58% falls within the top ten clones. Their antigens are not known. Interpreted using the paper, the treatment or condition label stands for: in vitro stimulation with specific CMV peptide epitopes to enrich CMV-specific T cells. Sequencing used CD8+ T cells from cultured PBMCs, obtained from culture after CMV antigen stimulation. The source of these receptors is a human donor in good health (CMV status not recorded). Some clones in this sample may be carry-over from other donors' samples.

V usage is TRBV19 and J usage is TRBJ2-3; no clear D. The CDR3 sequence is 12 residues long. Germline V gene lookup returns CDR1 LNHDA and CDR2 SQIVND (reference sequence). Between the trimmed V and J ends, which lost 7 bases and 5 bases, there was a span of 10 bases. The CDR3 DNA sequence: TGTGCCAGTACGGGCCGTGGAGATACGCAGTATTTT. Translation gives CASTGRGDTQYF.

This clonotype was found a few times. The chain links TRBV11-2 to TRBJ2-5; 15 bases are shared with TRBD2. After removal of 6 bases from V and 2 bases from J, the junction contained 10 bases not matched to a gene. The CDR3 consists of 18 residues. Germline V gene sequence: CDR1 SGHAT, CDR2 FQNNGV. The CDR3 loop reads CASRRGLAGGGYQETQYF. DNA of the CDR3: TGTGCCAGCAGACGCGGACTAGCGGGGGGGGGGTATCAAGAGACCCAGTACTTC.

This clonotype came up a few times. V is TRBV28 and J is TRBJ1-4; D is unclear. Germline V gene lookup returns CDR1 MDHEN and CDR2 SYDVKM. This CDR3 comprises 14 residues. V lost 6 bases to trimming and J lost 7 bases, with 15 bases between them. CDR3 bases: TGTGCCAGCAGGCGGACGCTCGAGGGTGAAAAACTGTTTTTT. This sequence encodes CASRRTLEGEKLFF.

J is TRBJ2-2 and V is TRBV29-1; D might be TRBD1 (5 bases). The V gene's germline CDR1 is SQVTM and CDR2 ANQGSEA. Trimming pared 5 bases from V and 5 bases from J, leaving 15 bases between. The CDR3 runs to 14 residues. Here the CDR3 reads CSVPDTSRTGELFF. In DNA form, the CDR3 reads TGCAGCGTTCCGGACACCTCTCGGACCGGGGAGCTGTTTTTT.

The CDR3 reads CASSPTRDSSYNEQFF. In nucleotides, the CDR3 is TGCGCCAGCAGCCCTACACGAGATAGCTCCTACAATGAGCAGTTCTTC. The chain employs TRBV5-1 and TRBJ2-1, with no clear D. CDR1 and CDR2 (germline): SGHRS, YFSETQ. This CDR3 spans 16 amino acids. V lost 4 bases and J lost 0, with 14 bases in between.

V and J are TRBV10-3 and TRBJ2-7; D is possibly TRBD1 (6 bases). The CDR3 contains 14 residues. The germline V gene has CDR1 ENHRY and CDR2 SYGVKD. Trimming left V 3 bases short and J 4 bases short, with 13 bases between. The CDR3 here is CAISDSSGVYEQYF. CDR3 DNA: TGTGCCATCAGTGACTCGTCAGGGGTTTACGAGCAGTACTTC.

The table lists this clonotype with a few counts. V usage is TRBV7-6 and J usage is TRBJ2-1; TRBD2 matches at 9 bases. The CDR3 spans 17 residues. Germline V gene lookup returns CDR1 SGHVS and CDR2 FNYEAQ. V gave up 7 bases and J gave up 0 bases; unmatched junction bases: 10. CDR3 DNA: TGTGCCAGCACCCGCGCGGGGGGGACACTCTCCTACAATGAGCAGTTCTTC. This sequence encodes CASTRAGGTLSYNEQFF.

The chain is built from TRBV3-1 and TRBJ2-1; D is tentatively TRBD1 or TRBD2 (5 bases each). The CDR3 is 12 amino acids. Trimming took 2 bases from V and 14 from J, leaving 13 bases between them. Germline V CDR1 and CDR2: LGHDT, YNNKEL (reference sequence). The CDR3 nucleotides are TGTGCCAGCAGCCAAACCGGGGACCTAGAGTTCTTC. Translated, it gives CASSQTGDLEFF.

Concerning this clonotype: A much more abundant neighbour one base away suggests this may be a read error. V usage is TRBV7-2 and J usage is TRBJ1-5; D not resolved. The CDR3 covers 13 residues. Trimming left V 2 bases short and J 8 bases short, with 10 bases between. Germline V gene sequence: CDR1 SGHTA, CDR2 FQGNSA. The CDR3 sequence: CASSLTSFKPQHF. The CDR3, as DNA: TGTGCCAGCAGCTTAACTAGTTTTAAGCCCCAGCATTTT.

The chain carries TRBV27 and TRBJ2-2; 11 bases line up with TRBD1. Germline lookup yields CDR1 MNHEY and CDR2 SMNVEV (reference sequence). After removal of 5 bases from V and 6 bases from J, the junction contained 5 bases not matched to a gene. This CDR3 is built from 15 residues. The DNA of the CDR3 is TGTGCCAGCAGTCCGAGGGACAGGGGGTCCGGGGAGCTGTTTTTT. Amino acids: CASSPRDRGSGELFF.

This chain links TRBV7-6 with TRBJ2-7, with TRBD1 matching 10 bases. V lost 3 bases to trimming and J lost 6 bases; unmatched junction nucleotides: 14. Per germline, CDR1 SGHVS and CDR2 FNYEAQ. The CDR3 contains 17 residues. CDR3 sequence (DNA): TGTGCCAGCAGCTTCGCGGTTAAGAGACAGGGGGCAAGCGAGCAGTACTTC. This codes for CASSFAVKRQGASEQYF.

At least ten counts were recorded for this clonotype. The V and J genes are TRBV6-5 and TRBJ2-1; perhaps D is TRBD1 or TRBD2 (5 bases each). This CDR3 has 16 residues. Germline V gene data show CDR1 as MNHEY and CDR2 as SVGAGI. Deletions cut 6 bases from V and 1 base from J, with 16 bases between. In DNA, the CDR3 is TGTGCCAGCAGAGGGGCTCTCGGGGAATCCTACAATGAGCAGTTCTTC. Amino acids: CASRGALGESYNEQFF.

The chain recombines TRBV2 with TRBJ1-1, with unresolved D. The CDR3 extends over 17 amino acids. V was clipped by 3 bases and J by 1 base, with 18 bases between them. Germline-derived CDR1 and CDR2 are SNHLY and FYNNEI. CDR3 nucleotide sequence: TGTGCCAGCAGTGAGGGGTACGGAAGGAGGCAGAACACTGAAGCTTTCTTT. Its translation: CASSEGYGRRQNTEAFF.

V is TRBV20-1 and J is TRBJ1-1; 7 nucleotides match TRBD1. There are 14 residues in the CDR3. Germline V gene data show CDR1 as DFQATT and CDR2 as SNEGSKA (reference sequence). V gave up 3 bases and J gave up 0 bases; unmatched junction bases: 4. The CDR3 loop reads CSASSTGLNTEAFF. The CDR3 DNA is TGCAGTGCTAGTTCGACAGGGTTGAACACTGAAGCTTTCTTT.

This clonotype occurred a few times. This chain connects TRBV12-3 or TRBV12-4 to TRBJ2-3; no reliable D call. Trimming took 6 bases from V and 3 from J, leaving 10 bases between them. This CDR3 contains 13 residues. Here the CDR3 DNA reads TGTGCCAGCAGAGCAAGCGAGACAGATACGCAGTATTTT. This sequence encodes CASRASETDTQYF.

This clonotype has just a few counts. This chain connects TRBV6-6 to TRBJ2-7; TRBD1 matches at 9 bases. J lost 3 bases, V lost 0 bases, and 6 bases had no gene match. The CDR3 is 16 residues long. From germline, CDR1 is MNHNY and CDR2 SVGAGI (reference sequence). This chain's CDR3 is CASSYSTGGNFYEQYF. CDR3 DNA sequence: TGTGCCAGCAGTTACTCGACAGGGGGGAACTTCTACGAGCAGTACTTC.

This clonotype has a handful of counts. This chain connects TRBV7-9 to TRBJ1-2, with a weak D call TRBD1 (5 bases). Germline assignment: CDR1 SEHNR and CDR2 FQNEAQ (reference sequence). This CDR3 has 16 residues. Trimming stripped 5 bases from V and 5 bases from J, with 21 bases between. The CDR3 region has the DNA TGTGCCAGCAGCGTAAACTCCGGGACGGAAGTATATGGCTACACCTTC. Its protein is CASSVNSGTEVYGYTF.

The gene calls are TRBV7-3 and TRBJ2-2; 9 bases line up with TRBD2. CDR3 length: 18 amino acids. Trimming at V came to 4 bases and at J to 8 bases, leaving 17 bases not matched to a gene. Germline CDR1 reads SGHTA; CDR2 reads FQGTGA. CDR3 nucleotide sequence: TGTGCCAGCAGCTCCGACTCAGCGGGGGGCGACGTGTCGGGGGAGCTGTTTTTT. Amino acid sequence: CASSSDSAGGDVSGELFF.

This clonotype turned up a few times. V usage is TRBV7-9 and J usage is TRBJ2-1; TRBD2 agrees at 11 bases. After removal of 1 base from V and 8 bases from J, the junction contained 16 bases not matched to a gene. Germline V gives CDR1 SEHNR, CDR2 FQNEAQ (reference sequence). There are 19 residues in the CDR3. Written as DNA, the CDR3 is TGTGCCAGCAGCTTAGATGACAGATCTAGCGGGGGGCCTTTCTATGAGCAGTTCTTC. Translated, it gives CASSLDDRSSGGPFYEQFF.

This clonotype was seen more than once but under ten times. V gene TRBV7-6 combines with J gene TRBJ2-3, with 9 bases aligning to TRBD2. After removal of 2 bases from V and 6 bases from J, the junction contained 21 bases not matched to a gene. The CDR3 loop spans 20 amino acids. Germline CDR1 and CDR2: SGHVS and FNYEAQ. This CDR3 is CASSLRGSGGIGYNVDTQYF. The CDR3 nucleotides are TGTGCCAGCAGCTTACGAGGGAGCGGGGGGATAGGATATAATGTCGATACGCAGTATTTT.

V and J are TRBV12-3 or TRBV12-4 and TRBJ1-1; no clear D gene. The CDR3 consists of 14 residues. Trimming took off 3 bases at V and 4 bases at J, with 12 bases between the two ends. Written as DNA, the CDR3 is TGTGCCAGCAGTTTTAAAGGGTCGGGCACTGAAGCTTTCTTT. Its translation: CASSFKGSGTEAFF.

This clonotype was seen at least ten times. The chain joins TRBV7-9 to TRBJ1-1; the match to TRBD1 covers 7 bases. The V gene end was trimmed by 1 base and the J gene end by 7 bases; junction bases not matched to a gene: 3. The CDR3 contains 13 residues. The V gene's germline CDR1 is SEHNR and CDR2 FQNEAQ (reference sequence). The CDR3 here is CASSLEGAGEAFF. The CDR3 region has the DNA TGTGCCAGCAGCTTAGAGGGGGCCGGTGAAGCTTTCTTT.

The chain employs TRBV4-1 and TRBJ2-5, with D perhaps TRBD1 (6 bases). Germline loops: CDR1 MGHRA, CDR2 YSYEKL. The CDR3 runs to 18 residues. The ends were cut back, 6 bases at V and 1 base at J, with 24 bases in the middle. The CDR3 DNA reads TGCGCCAGCAGACCTAATTTCCGGGACAACAAGGCCCAAGAGACCCAGTACTTC. The encoded protein is CASRPNFRDNKAQETQYF.

The sample holds many counts of this clonotype. V and J are TRBV7-2 and TRBJ2-7; D perhaps matches TRBD2 (5 bases). V was cut by 4 bases and J by 0 bases, with 13 bases left in between. CDR3 length: 15 residues. Germline assignment: CDR1 SGHTA and CDR2 FQGNSA. DNA of the CDR3: TGTGCCAGCAGCTCGAGTCTAGGGAGCTCCTACGAGCAGTACTTC. This sequence encodes CASSSSLGSSYEQYF.

CDR3 DNA: TGTGCCATCAGTGCTAGCCCCTGGGACTATGGCTACACCTTC. Its translation is CAISASPWDYGYTF. The V and J genes are TRBV10-3 and TRBJ1-2; D not resolved. CDR1 and CDR2 from the germline V gene are ENHRY and SYGVKD. There are 14 residues in the CDR3. Deletions cut 4 bases from V and 3 bases from J, with 12 bases between.

The chain has TRBV6-1 and TRBJ2-1; no definite D call. V was trimmed by 2 bases and J by 3 bases, leaving 14 bases between them. The CDR3 extends over 16 amino acids. Per the germline V gene, CDR1 is MNHNS and CDR2 is SASEGT. In DNA, the CDR3 is TGTGCCAGCAGTGAACCTTGGAGTGAAAGCTACAATGAGCAGTTCTTC. It is translated as CASSEPWSESYNEQFF.

This clonotype was seen more than once but under ten times. Mismatch with germline at one junction end may stem from a read error. The chain recombines TRBV4-1 with TRBJ1-1; D is uncertain. CDR1 is MGHRA and CDR2 is YSYEKL in the germline V gene. The CDR3 spans 14 residues. CDR3 DNA sequence: TGTGCCAGCAGCAACGGGCAAGGGAACACTGAAGCTTTCTTT. Translated: CASSNGQGNTEAFF.

This clonotype appeared a few times. This chain links TRBV4-1 with TRBJ1-1; D is uncertain. V lost 4 bases, J lost 1 base, and 10 bases lay in between. Germline V lookup: CDR1 MGHRA, CDR2 YSYEKL. The CDR3 consists of 14 residues. The CDR3 DNA follows: TGCGCCAGCAGCCCCCGGTTAGGGAACACTGAAGCTTTCTTT. As protein: CASSPRLGNTEAFF.

The chain combines TRBV12-3 or TRBV12-4 with TRBJ2-1; no clear D. CDR3 length: 14 residues. V was clipped by 4 bases and J by 5 bases, with 12 bases between them. This chain's CDR3 is CASSSPTKNNEQFF. Written as DNA, the CDR3 is TGTGCCAGCAGTTCCCCTACTAAGAACAATGAGCAGTTCTTC.